This T cell receptor beta chain was captured in a study of T cell responses to AZD1222 COVID-19 vaccine. Using immunoSEQ multiplex PCR, the repertoire was profiled, and TCRdb retains in-frame clones only, with some absent. This sample has about 160,000 clones, with approximately 90% found just once. General observations from the study: Repertoires were obtained solely post-peak T cell response. Among spike-specific TCRs, nearly half reportedly target unmutated variant regions. With dominance at 160-218 and 743-854, vaccine-associated CD4 TCRs spanned spike. Recipients of two AZD1222 doses showed rising Spike-specific TCR breadth and depth.

The sample holds a few counts of this clone. The antigen remains undetermined. Trimming shortened V by 2 bases and J by 8 bases, and 13 bases separated the two germline ends. The CDR3 runs to 14 residues. Germline V lookup: CDR1 LNHDA, CDR2 SQIVND (reference sequence). The material was peripheral blood, obtained on day 0 of MenACWY control vaccination. The sequence derives from an adult in good health. The V gene is TRBV19, the J gene TRBJ2-1, with TRBD1 as a possible D gene (5 bases). CDR3 coding DNA: TGTGCCAGTAGTATATGGACAATGTCCGATGAGCAGTTCTTC. It codes for CASSIWTMSDEQFF.